This TCR beta chain originates from a study of blood T cell repertoires in COVID-19. Background on the study: Whether acute or convalescent, the COVID-19 samples came from the United States, Italy and Spain. PBMCs, B-cell-depleted T cells, or T cells provided the cDNA or gDNA that made up the material.

Original processing methods: The assay estimated nucleated cells by amplifying reference gene primers. Profiled with immunoSEQ multiplex PCR; TCRdb holds only in-frame clones, not every one. That table supplies the V and J calls and clone size; D and trimming were determined from the DNA. The data hold about 150,000 clones, with approximately 87% observed a single time. Trimming left V 1 base short and J 3 bases short, with 16 bases between. CDR3 length equals 17 residues. CDR1 LGHNA and CDR2 YSLEER come from the germline V gene. The sample consisted of peripheral blood. V and J are TRBV4-3 and TRBJ1-5, with a possible D match to TRBD1 (5 bases). The sequence was obtained from a woman aged 50 to 60 with active or convalescent COVID-19. The DNA for the CDR3 is TGCGCCAGCAGCCAAGCCCCCGACCAGGGATTCAATCAGCCCCAGCATTTT. This sequence encodes CASSQAPDQGFNQPQHF.